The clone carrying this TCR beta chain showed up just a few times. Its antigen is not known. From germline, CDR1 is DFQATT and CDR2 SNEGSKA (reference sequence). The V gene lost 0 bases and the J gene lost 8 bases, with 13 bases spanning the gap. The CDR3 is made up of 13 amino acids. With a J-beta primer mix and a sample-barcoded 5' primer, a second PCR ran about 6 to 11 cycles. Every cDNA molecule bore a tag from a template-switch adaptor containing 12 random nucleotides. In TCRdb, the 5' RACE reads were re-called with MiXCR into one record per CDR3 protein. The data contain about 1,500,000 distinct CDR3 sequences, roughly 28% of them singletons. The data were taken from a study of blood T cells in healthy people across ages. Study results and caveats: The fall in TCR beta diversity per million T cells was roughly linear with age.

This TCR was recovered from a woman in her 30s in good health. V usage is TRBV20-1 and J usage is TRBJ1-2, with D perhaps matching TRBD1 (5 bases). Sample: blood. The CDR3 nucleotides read TGCAGTGCTAGAGAGGGAGGGGCGTGGGGCTACACCTTC. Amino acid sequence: CSAREGGAWGYTF.